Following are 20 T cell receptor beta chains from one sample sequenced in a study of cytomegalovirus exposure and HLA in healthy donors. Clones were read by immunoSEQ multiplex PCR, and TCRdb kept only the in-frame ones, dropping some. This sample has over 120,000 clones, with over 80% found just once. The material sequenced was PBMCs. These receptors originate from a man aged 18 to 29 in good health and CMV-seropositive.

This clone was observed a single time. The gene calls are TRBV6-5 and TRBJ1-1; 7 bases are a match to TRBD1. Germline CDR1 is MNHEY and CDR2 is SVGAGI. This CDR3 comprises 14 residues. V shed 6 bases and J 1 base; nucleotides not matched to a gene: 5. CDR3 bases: TGTGCCAGCAGCCGACAGGGCTCGAACACTGAAGCTTTCTTT. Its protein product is CASSRQGSNTEAFF.

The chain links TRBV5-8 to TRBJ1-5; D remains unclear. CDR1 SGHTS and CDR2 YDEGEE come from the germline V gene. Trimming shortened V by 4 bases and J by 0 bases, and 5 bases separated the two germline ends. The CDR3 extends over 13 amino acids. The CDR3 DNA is TGTGCCAGCAGCCTCCTTAGCAATCAGCCCCAGCATTTT. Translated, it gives CASSLLSNQPQHF.

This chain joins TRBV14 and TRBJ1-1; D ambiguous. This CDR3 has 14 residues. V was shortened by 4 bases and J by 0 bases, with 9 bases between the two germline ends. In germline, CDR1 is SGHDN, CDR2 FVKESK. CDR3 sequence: CASSRLGLNTEAFF. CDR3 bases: TGTGCCAGCAGCCGCCTTGGGCTGAACACTGAAGCTTTCTTT.

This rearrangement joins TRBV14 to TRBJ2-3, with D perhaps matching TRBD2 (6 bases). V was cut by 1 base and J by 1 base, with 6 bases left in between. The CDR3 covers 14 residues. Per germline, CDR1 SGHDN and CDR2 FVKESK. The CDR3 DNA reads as TGTGCCAGCAGCCAAGCTAGCGGCACAGATACGCAGTATTTT. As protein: CASSQASGTDTQYF.

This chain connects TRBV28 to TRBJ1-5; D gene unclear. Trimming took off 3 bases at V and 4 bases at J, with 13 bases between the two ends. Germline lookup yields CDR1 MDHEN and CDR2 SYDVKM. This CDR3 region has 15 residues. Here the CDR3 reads CASSLEGRGNQPQHF. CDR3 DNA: TGTGCCAGCAGTTTGGAGGGTCGGGGTAATCAGCCCCAGCATTTT. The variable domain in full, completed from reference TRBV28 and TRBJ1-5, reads DVKVTQSSRYLVKRTGEKVFLECVQDMDHENMFWYRQDPGLGLRLIYFSYDVKMKEKGDIPEGYSVSREKKERFSLILESASTNQTSMYLCASSLEGRGNQPQHFGDGTRLSIL.

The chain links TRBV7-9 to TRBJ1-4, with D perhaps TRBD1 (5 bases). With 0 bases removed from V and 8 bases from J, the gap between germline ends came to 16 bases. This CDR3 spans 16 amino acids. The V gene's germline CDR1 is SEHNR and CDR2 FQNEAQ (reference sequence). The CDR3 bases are TGTGCCAGCAGCTTAGCCGCGGGAGGGACGGGGGAAAAACTGTTTTTT. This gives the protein CASSLAAGGTGEKLFF.

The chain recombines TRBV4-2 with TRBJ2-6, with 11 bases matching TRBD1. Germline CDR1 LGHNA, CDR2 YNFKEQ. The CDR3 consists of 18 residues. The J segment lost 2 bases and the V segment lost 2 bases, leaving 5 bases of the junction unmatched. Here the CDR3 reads CASSQLPGQGAGANVLTF. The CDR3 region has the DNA TGTGCCAGCAGCCAACTTCCGGGACAGGGGGCTGGGGCCAACGTCCTGACTTTC.

CDR3 in DNA: TGTGCCAGCAGCACCGGTTACTACGAGCAGTACTTC. Its translation is CASSTGYYEQYF. The chain uses TRBV7-9 and TRBJ2-7; D is uncertain. Per germline, CDR1 SEHNR and CDR2 FQNEAQ (reference sequence). Trimming cost V 5 bases and J 3 bases, with 8 bases left between them. The CDR3 length is 12 residues.

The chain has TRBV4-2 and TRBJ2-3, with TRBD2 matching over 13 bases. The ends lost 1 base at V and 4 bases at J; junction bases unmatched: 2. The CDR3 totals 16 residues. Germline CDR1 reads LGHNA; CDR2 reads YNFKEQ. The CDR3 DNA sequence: TGTGCCAGCAGCCAAGGACTAGCGGGAGGCGCAGATACGCAGTATTTT. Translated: CASSQGLAGGADTQYF.

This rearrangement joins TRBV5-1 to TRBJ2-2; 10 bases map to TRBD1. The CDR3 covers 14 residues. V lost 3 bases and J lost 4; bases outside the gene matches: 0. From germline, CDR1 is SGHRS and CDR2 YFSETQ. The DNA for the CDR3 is TGCGCCAGCAGCTGGACAGGGGGCACCGGGGAGCTGTTTTTT. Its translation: CASSWTGGTGELFF. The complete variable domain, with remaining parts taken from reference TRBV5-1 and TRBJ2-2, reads KAGVTQTPRYLIKTRGQQVTLSCSPISGHRSVSWYQQTPGQGLQFLFEYFSETQRNKGNFPGRFSGRQFSNSRSEMNVSTLELGDSALYLCASSWTGGTGELFFGEGSRLTVL.

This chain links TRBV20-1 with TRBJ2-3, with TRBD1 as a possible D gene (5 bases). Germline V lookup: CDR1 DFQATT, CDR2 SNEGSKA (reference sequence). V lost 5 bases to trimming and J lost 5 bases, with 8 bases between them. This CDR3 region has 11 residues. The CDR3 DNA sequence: TGCAGTGCTTCCCAGGGAGATACGCAGTATTTT. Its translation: CSASQGDTQYF.

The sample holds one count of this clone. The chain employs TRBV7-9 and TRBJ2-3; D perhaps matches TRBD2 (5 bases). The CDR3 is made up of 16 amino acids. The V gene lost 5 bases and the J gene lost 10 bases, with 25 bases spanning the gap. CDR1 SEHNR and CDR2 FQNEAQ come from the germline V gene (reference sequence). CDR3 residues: CASSLVRAVVEEAQYF. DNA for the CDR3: TGTGCCAGCAGCCTCGTTCGGGCGGTCGTGGAGGAGGCGCAGTATTTT.

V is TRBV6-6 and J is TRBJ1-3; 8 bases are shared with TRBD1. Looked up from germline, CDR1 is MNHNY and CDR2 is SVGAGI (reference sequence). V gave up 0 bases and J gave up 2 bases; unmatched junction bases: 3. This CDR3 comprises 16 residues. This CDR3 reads CASSYSRGQTGNTIYF. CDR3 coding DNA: TGTGCCAGCAGTTACTCCAGGGGGCAGACTGGAAACACCATATATTTT.

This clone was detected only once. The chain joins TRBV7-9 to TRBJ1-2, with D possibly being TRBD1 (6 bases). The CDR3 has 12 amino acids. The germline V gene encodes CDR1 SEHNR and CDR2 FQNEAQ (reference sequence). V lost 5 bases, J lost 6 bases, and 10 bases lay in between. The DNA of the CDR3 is TGTGCCAGCAGCGCTACAGGGAATGGCTACACCTTC. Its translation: CASSATGNGYTF.

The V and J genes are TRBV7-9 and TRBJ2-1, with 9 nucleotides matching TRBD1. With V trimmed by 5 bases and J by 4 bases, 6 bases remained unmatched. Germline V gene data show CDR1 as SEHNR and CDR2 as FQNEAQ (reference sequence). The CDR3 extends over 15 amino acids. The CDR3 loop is CASSPGQGGYNEQFF. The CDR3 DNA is TGTGCCAGCAGCCCGGGACAGGGTGGTTACAATGAGCAGTTCTTC.

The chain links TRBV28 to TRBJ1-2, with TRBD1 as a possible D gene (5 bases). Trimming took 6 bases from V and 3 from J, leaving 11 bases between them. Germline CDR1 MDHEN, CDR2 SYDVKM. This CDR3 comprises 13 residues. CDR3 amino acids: CASSTGLDYGYTF. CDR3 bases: TGTGCCAGCAGCACGGGACTTGACTATGGCTACACCTTC.

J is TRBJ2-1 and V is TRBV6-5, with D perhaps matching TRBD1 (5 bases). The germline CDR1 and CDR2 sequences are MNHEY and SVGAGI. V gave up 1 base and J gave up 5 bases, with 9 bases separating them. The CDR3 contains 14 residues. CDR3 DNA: TGTGCCAGCAGTTACTACCGCAGGGACAATGAGCAGTTCTTC. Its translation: CASSYYRRDNEQFF.

CDR3 bases: TGTGCCAGCAGCTCTGGCGGGAACTCAGGGGATACGCAGTATTTT. Its protein is CASSSGGNSGDTQYF. V and J are TRBV5-6 and TRBJ2-3; tentatively, D is TRBD2 (6 bases). Germline CDR1 is SGHDT and CDR2 is YYEEEE. Trimming stripped 3 bases from V and 6 bases from J, with 17 bases between. This CDR3 region has 15 residues. Combining the CDR3 with reference TRBV5-6 and TRBJ2-3 gives the whole variable domain DAGVTQSPTHLIKTRGQQVTLRCSPKSGHDTVSWYQQALGQGPQFIFQYYEEEERQRGNFPDRFSGHQFPNYSSELNVNALLLGDSALYLCASSSGGNSGDTQYFGPGTRLTVL.

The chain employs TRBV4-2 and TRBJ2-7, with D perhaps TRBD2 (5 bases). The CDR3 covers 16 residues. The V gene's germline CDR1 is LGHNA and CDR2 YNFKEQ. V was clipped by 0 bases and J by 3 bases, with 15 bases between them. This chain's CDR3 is CASSQDGRETFYEQYF. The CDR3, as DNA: TGTGCCAGCAGCCAAGATGGAAGGGAGACATTCTACGAGCAGTACTTC.

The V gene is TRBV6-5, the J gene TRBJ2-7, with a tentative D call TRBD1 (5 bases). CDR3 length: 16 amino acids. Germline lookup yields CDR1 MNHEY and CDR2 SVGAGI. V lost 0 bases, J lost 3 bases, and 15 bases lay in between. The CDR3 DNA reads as TGTGCCAGCAGTTACTCGAATGACAGCCCCTTCTACGAGCAGTACTTC. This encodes CASSYSNDSPFYEQYF.